This T cell receptor (beta chain) came from a study of Graves' ophthalmopathy and Graves' hyperthyroidism. The CDR3 covers 14 residues. CDR1 and CDR2 from the germline V gene are GTSNPN and SVGIG (reference sequence). The germline V and J ends were trimmed by 5 bases and 9 bases, with 17 bases remaining between them. CDR3 regions of TCR beta were amplified from RNA transcripts. HTBI-primed RT-PCR formed the first round, and a multiplex PCR formed the second. A single record per CDR3 protein comes from TCRdb applying MiXCR to the multiplex PCR reads. The table includes 350,000 to 400,000 distinct CDR3 sequences, roughly 18% detected once. This clonotype occurred many times. Just one base apart from a much larger clone, this may be a read error. The CDR3 does not end in the conserved phenylalanine or tryptophan, so this is likely a read error.

V and J are TRBV30 and TRBJ1-6; no clear D gene. Sequenced input: peripheral blood. The receptor comes from a young woman with Graves' ophthalmopathy. CDR3 DNA: TGTGCCTGGGGGTCGAGCTCCAGCGGTTCACCCCTCCACCTT. It codes for CAWGSSSSGSPLHL.